The entry below gives a single TCR beta chain sequence along with its context. This sample is drawn from a study of cytomegalovirus exposure and HLA in healthy donors. Some clones are missing from TCRdb's copy, which holds only in-frame ones; the method was immunoSEQ multiplex PCR. Here the sample spans about 130,000 clones, about 96% being singletons. V was shortened by 0 bases and J by 4 bases, with 4 bases between the two germline ends. The CDR3 sequence is 13 residues long. The V gene's germline CDR1 is LNHDA and CDR2 SQIVND (reference sequence). Among the approximately 110 subjects of the validation cohort, separate from the roughly 730-subject first cohort, were the donors.

The sequencing input was PBMCs. This receptor was identified in a man younger than 30 in good health and CMV-seronegative. The V call is TRBV19, the J call TRBJ2-1; D not certain. CDR3 bases: TGTGCCAGTAGTATAGATCTGTACAATGAGCAGTTCTTC. Amino acids: CASSIDLYNEQFF.